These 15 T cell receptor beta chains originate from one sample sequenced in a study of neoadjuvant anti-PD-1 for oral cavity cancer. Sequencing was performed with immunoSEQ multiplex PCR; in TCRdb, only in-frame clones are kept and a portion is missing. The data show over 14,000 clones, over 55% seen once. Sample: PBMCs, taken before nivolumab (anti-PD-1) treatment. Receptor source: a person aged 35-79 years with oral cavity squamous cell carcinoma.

The CDR3 coding sequence is TGCGCCAGCAGCTTGGCCGGCGGTAATGGACAGGAAGCTTTCTTT. This encodes CASSLAGGNGQEAFF. This chain joins TRBV5-1 and TRBJ1-1; weak D call: TRBD1 (6 bases). Germline V gene lookup returns CDR1 SGHRS and CDR2 YFSETQ. V lost 0 bases to trimming and J lost 8 bases, with 17 bases between them. The CDR3 sequence is 15 residues long. Supplemented by reference TRBV5-1 and TRBJ1-1, the full variable domain reads KAGVTQTPRYLIKTRGQQVTLSCSPISGHRSVSWYQQTPGQGLQFLFEYFSETQRNKGNFPGRFSGRQFSNSRSEMNVSTLELGDSALYLCASSLAGGNGQEAFFGQGTRLTVV.

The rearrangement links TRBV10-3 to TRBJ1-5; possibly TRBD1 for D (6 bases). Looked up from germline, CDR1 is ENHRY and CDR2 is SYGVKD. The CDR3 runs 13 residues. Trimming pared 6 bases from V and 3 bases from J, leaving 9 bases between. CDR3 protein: CAISQGTNQPQHF. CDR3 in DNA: TGTGCCATCAGCCAGGGGACCAATCAGCCCCAGCATTTT.

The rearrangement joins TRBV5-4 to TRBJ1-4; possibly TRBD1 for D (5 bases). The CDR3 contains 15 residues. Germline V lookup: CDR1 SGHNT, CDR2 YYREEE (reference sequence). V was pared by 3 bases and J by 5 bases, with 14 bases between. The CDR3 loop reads CASSSGRWGNEKLFF. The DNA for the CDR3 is TGTGCCAGCAGCTCGGGACGGTGGGGGAATGAAAAACTGTTTTTT.

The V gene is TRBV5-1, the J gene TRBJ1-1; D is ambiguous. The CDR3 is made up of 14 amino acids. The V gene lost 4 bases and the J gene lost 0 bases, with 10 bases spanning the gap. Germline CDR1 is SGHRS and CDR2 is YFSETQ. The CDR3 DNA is TGCGCCAGCAGCCCGCTGGAGATGAACACTGAAGCTTTCTTT. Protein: CASSPLEMNTEAFF. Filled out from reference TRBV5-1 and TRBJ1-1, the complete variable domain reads KAGVTQTPRYLIKTRGQQVTLSCSPISGHRSVSWYQQTPGQGLQFLFEYFSETQRNKGNFPGRFSGRQFSNSRSEMNVSTLELGDSALYLCASSPLEMNTEAFFGQGTRLTVV.

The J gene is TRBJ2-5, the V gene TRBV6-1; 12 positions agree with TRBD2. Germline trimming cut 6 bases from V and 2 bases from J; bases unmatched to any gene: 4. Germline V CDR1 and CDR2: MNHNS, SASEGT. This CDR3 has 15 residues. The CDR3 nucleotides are TGTGCCAGCAGCCCAGGACTAGCGGGGCAAGAGACCCAGTACTTC. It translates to CASSPGLAGQETQYF.

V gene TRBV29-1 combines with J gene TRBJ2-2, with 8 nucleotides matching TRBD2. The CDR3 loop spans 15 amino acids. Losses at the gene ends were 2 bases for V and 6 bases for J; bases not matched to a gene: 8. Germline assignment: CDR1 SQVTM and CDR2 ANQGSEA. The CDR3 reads CSVESSGPIAGELFF. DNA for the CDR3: TGCAGCGTTGAATCTAGCGGGCCGATAGCCGGGGAGCTGTTTTTT.

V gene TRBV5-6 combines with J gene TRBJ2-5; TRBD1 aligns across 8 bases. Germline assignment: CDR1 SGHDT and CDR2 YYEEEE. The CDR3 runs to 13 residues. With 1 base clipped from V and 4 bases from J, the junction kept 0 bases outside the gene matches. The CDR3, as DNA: TGTGCCAGCAGCTTGCAGGGGGCAGAGACCCAGTACTTC. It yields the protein CASSLQGAETQYF.

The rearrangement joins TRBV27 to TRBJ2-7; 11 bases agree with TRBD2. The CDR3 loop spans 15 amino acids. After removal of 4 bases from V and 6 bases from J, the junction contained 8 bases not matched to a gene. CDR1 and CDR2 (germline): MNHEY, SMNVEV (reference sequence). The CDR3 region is CASSSRLAGLSEQYF. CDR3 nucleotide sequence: TGTGCCAGCAGTTCCAGACTAGCGGGACTCAGCGAGCAGTACTTC.

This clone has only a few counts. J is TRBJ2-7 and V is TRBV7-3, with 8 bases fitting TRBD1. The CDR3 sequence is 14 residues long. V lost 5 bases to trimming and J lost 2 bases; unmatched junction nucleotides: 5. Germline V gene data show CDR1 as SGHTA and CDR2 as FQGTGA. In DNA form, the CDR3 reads TGTGCCAGCAGCCGCGGGGACAGGCCCTACGAGCAGTACTTC. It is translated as CASSRGDRPYEQYF.

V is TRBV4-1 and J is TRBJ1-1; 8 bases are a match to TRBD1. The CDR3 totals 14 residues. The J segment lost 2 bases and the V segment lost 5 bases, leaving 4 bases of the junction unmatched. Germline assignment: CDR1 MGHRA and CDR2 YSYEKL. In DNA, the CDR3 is TGCGCCAGCAGCAAGGGACAGGAAAACACTGAAGCTTTCTTT. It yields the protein CASSKGQENTEAFF.

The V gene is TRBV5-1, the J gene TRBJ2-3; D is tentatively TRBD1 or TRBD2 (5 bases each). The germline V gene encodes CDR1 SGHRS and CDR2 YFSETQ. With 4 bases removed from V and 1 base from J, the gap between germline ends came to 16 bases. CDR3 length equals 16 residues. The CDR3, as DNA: TGCGCCAGCAGCCGGGACCCCCTCCTAGGCACAGATACGCAGTATTTT. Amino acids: CASSRDPLLGTDTQYF.

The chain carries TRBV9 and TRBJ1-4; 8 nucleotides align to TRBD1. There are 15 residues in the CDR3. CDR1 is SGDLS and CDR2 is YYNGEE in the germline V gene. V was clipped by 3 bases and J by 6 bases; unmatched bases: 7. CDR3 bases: TGTGCCAGCAGCGGCTACCAGGGGGCGCATGAAAAACTGTTTTTT. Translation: CASSGYQGAHEKLFF.

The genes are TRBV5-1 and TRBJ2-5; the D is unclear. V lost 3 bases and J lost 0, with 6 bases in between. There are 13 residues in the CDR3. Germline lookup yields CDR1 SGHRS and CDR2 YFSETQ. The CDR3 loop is CASSSLNQETQYF. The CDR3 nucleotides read TGCGCCAGCAGCTCTCTCAACCAAGAGACCCAGTACTTC.

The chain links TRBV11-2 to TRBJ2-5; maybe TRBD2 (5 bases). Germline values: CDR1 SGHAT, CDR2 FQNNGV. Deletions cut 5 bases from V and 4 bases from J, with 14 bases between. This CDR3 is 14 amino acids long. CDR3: CASSLSPGRETQYF. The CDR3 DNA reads TGTGCCAGCAGCCTCTCCCCGGGAAGAGAGACCCAGTACTTC.

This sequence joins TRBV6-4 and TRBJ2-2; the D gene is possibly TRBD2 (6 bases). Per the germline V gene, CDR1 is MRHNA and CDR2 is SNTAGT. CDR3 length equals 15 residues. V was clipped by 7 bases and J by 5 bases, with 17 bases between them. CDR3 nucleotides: TGTGCCAGCAAAAACAAGGCCGGGGGAACCGGGGAGCTGTTTTTT. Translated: CASKNKAGGTGELFF.